This passage covers 6 T cell receptor beta chains from one sample sequenced in a study of early T cells in non-severe SARS-CoV-2 infection. TCRdb ran MiXCR on the 5' RACE reads and lists one entry per CDR3 protein. The sample yields approximately 77,000 distinct CDR3 sequences, 5% seen once. Sample: whole blood, taken at baseline. The receptors were gathered from an adult who was a healthcare worker with PCR-confirmed SARS-CoV-2 infection or an uninfected control (not recorded which).

This clonotype was seen a handful of times. The rearrangement joins TRBV5-1 to TRBJ2-7; perhaps TRBD2 as D (5 bases). The V gene's germline CDR1 is SGHRS and CDR2 YFSETQ. V was pared by 1 base and J by 2 bases, with 10 bases between. This CDR3 contains 14 residues. The CDR3 protein is CASSLRTGAYEQYF. The CDR3 nucleotides read TGCGCCAGCAGCTTGAGGACTGGGGCCTACGAGCAGTACTTC.

This clonotype was seen many times. The chain has TRBV5-4 and TRBJ1-2, with unresolved D. CDR1 and CDR2 (germline): SGHNT, YYREEE (reference sequence). The CDR3 extends over 14 amino acids. Trimming took 4 bases from V and 3 from J, leaving 13 bases between them. CDR3: CASSPLRGYYGYTF. The CDR3, as DNA: TGTGCCAGCAGCCCCCTCCGAGGGTACTATGGCTACACCTTC. The full variable domain, with the rest looked up from reference TRBV5-4 and TRBJ1-2, is ETGVTQSPTHLIKTRGQQVTLRCSSQSGHNTVSWYQQALGQGPQFIFQYYREEENGRGNFPPRFSGLQFPNYSSELNVNALELDDSALYLCASSPLRGYYGYTFGSGTRLTVV.

This clonotype was seen repeatedly, ten times or more. V gene TRBV27 combines with J gene TRBJ1-5; a possible D gene is TRBD1 (5 bases). Germline CDR1 is MNHEY and CDR2 is SMNVEV (reference sequence). Trimming took off 0 bases at V and 0 bases at J, with 12 bases between the two ends. CDR3 length equals 17 residues. This chain's CDR3 is CASSLSIPGYSNQPQHF. The CDR3 DNA sequence: TGTGCCAGCAGTTTATCGATACCAGGGTATAGCAATCAGCCCCAGCATTTT.

Details on this clonotype: With a much larger clone just one base away, this may be a read error. This chain connects TRBV4-1 to TRBJ2-3; perhaps TRBD2 as D (6 bases). Germline CDR1 MGHRA, CDR2 YSYEKL. The CDR3 extends over 13 amino acids. CDR3 sequence reads: CTSSHRDLDTQYF. The DNA of the CDR3 is TGCACCAGCAGCCACCGGGACTTAGATACGCAGTATTTT.

The chain has TRBV29-1 and TRBJ1-2; D possibly corresponds to TRBD1 (5 bases). Trimming removed 4 bases from V and 6 bases from J, with 18 bases in between. Germline assignment: CDR1 SQVTM and CDR2 ANQGSEA. This CDR3 is 14 amino acids long. CDR3: CSVVRGDPRNGYTF. The CDR3, as DNA: TGCAGCGTTGTTCGTGGGGACCCTAGGAATGGCTACACCTTC.

This clonotype was observed a few times. The gene calls are TRBV30 and TRBJ1-1, with D tentatively TRBD1 (5 bases). Germline CDR1 GTSNPN, CDR2 SVGIG (reference sequence). The CDR3 has 13 amino acids. V lost 2 bases, J lost 1 base, and 8 bases lay in between. The CDR3 DNA is TGTGCCTGGAGTACAGGACCGAACACTGAAGCTTTCTTT. Translation: CAWSTGPNTEAFF.